These T cell receptor beta chains were read from a single sample in a study of shared clonotypes between healthy human individuals. Sequencing was performed with immunoSEQ multiplex PCR; in TCRdb, only in-frame clones are kept and a portion is missing. The data contain around 2,000,000 clones, approximately 94% of them seen just once; the ten biggest clones take up more than 0.95%. Sequencing was done on a sample of naive CD8+ T cells sorted from blood. The source of these receptors is a man younger than 30 in good health. The CDR3 runs from the conserved cysteine through the conserved F or W. Each record gives: V gene, J gene, clone size, D gene, CDR3 DNA, CDR3 protein. The D gene is left open where the match is weak. A row's size may be missing; if present it is once, few, many or a size class.

v_gene: TRBV19
j_gene: TRBJ2-7
abundance: NA
d_gene: TRBD1
CDR3nt: TGTGCCAGTAGTATTAGGTATGGGACAGCCTCCTACGAGCAGTACTTC
CDR3aa: CASSIRYGTASYEQYF

v_gene: TRBV7-6
j_gene: TRBJ2-5
abundance: NA
d_gene: TRBD2
CDR3nt: TGTGCCAGCAGCGCCCTAGCGGGAGGACTGGAGACCCAGTACTTC
CDR3aa: CASSALAGGLETQYF

v_gene: TRBV27
j_gene: TRBJ2-4
abundance: NA
d_gene: NA
CDR3nt: TGTGCCAGCAGTTCTATGGGGGCCCTAGCCAAAAACATTCAGTACTTC
CDR3aa: CASSSMGALAKNIQYF

v_gene: TRBV27
j_gene: TRBJ2-3
abundance: NA
d_gene: TRBD2
CDR3nt: TGTGCCAGCAGTTTACTAGCGGTGGATGGACCAGATACGCAGTATTTT
CDR3aa: CASSLLAVDGPDTQYF

v_gene: TRBV6-1
j_gene: TRBJ2-7
abundance: NA
d_gene: NA
CDR3nt: TGTGCCAGCAGCCAAGGGCTCAGCTACGAGCAGTACTTC
CDR3aa: CASSQGLSYEQYF

v_gene: TRBV7-6
j_gene: TRBJ2-1
abundance: NA
d_gene: TRBD2
CDR3nt: TGTGCCAGCAGCTTAGAGCCCCCTAGCGGGTTTTGGAATGAGCAGTTCTTC
CDR3aa: CASSLEPPSGFWNEQFF

v_gene: TRBV2
j_gene: TRBJ1-2
abundance: NA
d_gene: TRBD1
CDR3nt: TGTGCCAGCACTAATCCGATACAGGGGTATGGCTACACCTTC
CDR3aa: CASTNPIQGYGYTF

v_gene: TRBV4-3
j_gene: TRBJ2-3
abundance: once
d_gene: TRBD2
CDR3nt: TGCGCCAGCAGCCAAGATTCGGAAAGCGGGAGTACAGATACGCAGTATTTT
CDR3aa: CASSQDSESGSTDTQYF

v_gene: TRBV6-5
j_gene: TRBJ2-7
abundance: NA
d_gene: NA
CDR3nt: TGTGCCAGCAGTTACTCAGTCGCAGGCGACGAGCAGTACTTC
CDR3aa: CASSYSVAGDEQYF

v_gene: TRBV7-8
j_gene: TRBJ2-1
abundance: NA
d_gene: TRBD2
CDR3nt: TGTGCCAGCAGCCCAGGACTAGCGGGGGCCTTGGGCCCCTACAATGAGCAGTTCTTC
CDR3aa: CASSPGLAGALGPYNEQFF

v_gene: TRBV27
j_gene: TRBJ2-7
abundance: once
d_gene: NA
CDR3nt: TGTGCCAGCAGTTTAACCGGCACAGATTTTAGCTCCTACGAGCAGTACTTC
CDR3aa: CASSLTGTDFSSYEQYF

v_gene: TRBV6-6
j_gene: TRBJ2-5
abundance: NA
d_gene: TRBD2
CDR3nt: TGTGCCAGCAGTTACTCCCAACAGCGGGATTGGAAGACCCAGTACTTC
CDR3aa: CASSYSQQRDWKTQYF

v_gene: TRBV28
j_gene: TRBJ2-5
abundance: NA
d_gene: NA
CDR3nt: TGTGCCAGCAGCCCCGATTTTGGGGGGGCCCTAGAGACCCAGTACTTC
CDR3aa: CASSPDFGGALETQYF

v_gene: TRBV9
j_gene: TRBJ1-4
abundance: NA
d_gene: NA
CDR3nt: TGTGCCAGCAGCGGGAAAACAACTAATGAAAAACTGTTTTTT
CDR3aa: CASSGKTTNEKLFF

v_gene: TRBV10-3
j_gene: TRBJ2-3
abundance: NA
d_gene: NA
CDR3nt: TGTGCCATCAGTGAGAATGAGGCAGATACGCAGTATTTT
CDR3aa: CAISENEADTQYF

v_gene: TRBV5-1
j_gene: TRBJ2-1
abundance: NA
d_gene: TRBD1
CDR3nt: TGCGCCAGCAGTCCCGGACAGGGGACATACAATGAGCAGTTCTTC
CDR3aa: CASSPGQGTYNEQFF

v_gene: TRBV7-2
j_gene: TRBJ2-7
abundance: NA
d_gene: TRBD1
CDR3nt: TGTGCCAGCACCTGGACAGGTGGGGGTTCCTACGAGCAGTACTTC
CDR3aa: CASTWTGGGSYEQYF

v_gene: TRBV5-1
j_gene: TRBJ1-5
abundance: NA
d_gene: NA
CDR3nt: TGCGCCAGCAGCTTGGTCCCTGTAAAGTATAGCAATCAGCCCCAGCATTTT
CDR3aa: CASSLVPVKYSNQPQHF

v_gene: TRBV29-1
j_gene: TRBJ2-7
abundance: NA
d_gene: NA
CDR3nt: TGCAGCGTTTTCGGGAGAGAGAGCTACGAGCAGTACTTC
CDR3aa: CSVFGRESYEQYF

v_gene: TRBV11-2
j_gene: TRBJ2-7
abundance: NA
d_gene: NA
CDR3nt: TGTGCCAGCAGCTTAGCTTGGGGGACCTACGAGCAGTACTTC
CDR3aa: CASSLAWGTYEQYF

v_gene: TRBV9
j_gene: TRBJ2-7
abundance: NA
d_gene: NA
CDR3nt: TGTGCCAGCAGCGTAGGACACAGTACCTACGAGCAGTACTTC
CDR3aa: CASSVGHSTYEQYF

v_gene: TRBV27
j_gene: TRBJ1-4
abundance: NA
d_gene: NA
CDR3nt: TGTGCCAGCAGTCACGGGGGAAAACTGTTTTTT
CDR3aa: CASSHGGKLFF

v_gene: TRBV27
j_gene: TRBJ2-1
abundance: NA
d_gene: TRBD2
CDR3nt: TGTGCCAGCAGTCTTCTAGCGGGAGGCTGGTCGTCCTCCTACAATGAGCAGTTCTTC
CDR3aa: CASSLLAGGWSSSYNEQFF

v_gene: TRBV28
j_gene: TRBJ2-1
abundance: once
d_gene: TRBD1
CDR3nt: TGTGCCAGCAGTCAAACCGGGACAGGGGTCAACAATGAGCAGTTCTTC
CDR3aa: CASSQTGTGVNNEQFF

v_gene: TRBV5-4
j_gene: TRBJ1-1
abundance: NA
d_gene: TRBD1
CDR3nt: TGTGCCAGCAGCTCTACGGACAGGGTAGGGACTGAAGCTTTCTTT
CDR3aa: CASSSTDRVGTEAFF

v_gene: TRBV7-2
j_gene: TRBJ2-1
abundance: NA
d_gene: TRBD2
CDR3nt: TGTGCCAGCAGCTCACGACTAGCGGGGATCTACAATGAGCAGTTCTTC
CDR3aa: CASSSRLAGIYNEQFF

v_gene: TRBV11-3
j_gene: TRBJ2-3
abundance: NA
d_gene: TRBD2
CDR3nt: TGTGCCAGCAGCCCTGGGGCTAGCGGGGGGCCGGGAGATACGCAGTATTTT
CDR3aa: CASSPGASGGPGDTQYF

v_gene: TRBV15
j_gene: TRBJ2-3
abundance: NA
d_gene: NA
CDR3nt: TGTGCCACCAGCAGAGATAAAAGTTGGGCAGATACGCAGTATTTT
CDR3aa: CATSRDKSWADTQYF

v_gene: TRBV4-1
j_gene: TRBJ1-4
abundance: NA
d_gene: NA
CDR3nt: TGCGCCAGCAGCCAAGACAAGGGAATGGTAGAAAAACTGTTTTTT
CDR3aa: CASSQDKGMVEKLFF

v_gene: TRBV6-1
j_gene: TRBJ2-5
abundance: NA
d_gene: TRBD2
CDR3nt: TGTGCCAGCAGTGTCAGCCGGACTAGCGGCCAAGAGACCCAGTACTTC
CDR3aa: CASSVSRTSGQETQYF

v_gene: TRBV30
j_gene: TRBJ2-1
abundance: NA
d_gene: NA
CDR3nt: TGTGCCTGGGGGGGTAATAATGAGCAGTTCTTC
CDR3aa: CAWGGNNEQFF

v_gene: TRBV4-1
j_gene: TRBJ1-1
abundance: NA
d_gene: TRBD1
CDR3nt: TGCGCCAGCAGCCAGGGACAGGTACGATACGAAGCTTTCTTT
CDR3aa: CASSQGQVRYEAFF

v_gene: TRBV6-5
j_gene: TRBJ2-7
abundance: once
d_gene: NA
CDR3nt: TGTGCCAGCAGTTACGGGCTAGAATACGAGCAGTACTTC
CDR3aa: CASSYGLEYEQYF

v_gene: TRBV5-1
j_gene: TRBJ2-1
abundance: NA
d_gene: TRBD1
CDR3nt: TGCGCCAGCAGCTTGGGACAGGGCCATGAGCAGTTCTTC
CDR3aa: CASSLGQGHEQFF

v_gene: TRBV9
j_gene: TRBJ2-3
abundance: NA
d_gene: TRBD2
CDR3nt: TGTGCCAGCAGCGTAGATGGTAGCGGGGGGATAGATACGCAGTATTTT
CDR3aa: CASSVDGSGGIDTQYF

v_gene: TRBV5-1
j_gene: TRBJ2-1
abundance: NA
d_gene: NA
CDR3nt: TGCGCCAGCAGCGGTTATATAGATGAGCAGTTCTTC
CDR3aa: CASSGYIDEQFF

v_gene: TRBV29-1
j_gene: TRBJ2-1
abundance: NA
d_gene: NA
CDR3nt: TGCAGCGTTGAAAAGGAAATCAATGAGCAGTTCTTC
CDR3aa: CSVEKEINEQFF

v_gene: TRBV4-3
j_gene: TRBJ2-2
abundance: NA
d_gene: NA
CDR3nt: TGCGCCAGCAGCGGGATCCTCACCGGGGAGCTGTTTTTT
CDR3aa: CASSGILTGELFF

v_gene: TRBV6-1
j_gene: TRBJ2-7
abundance: once
d_gene: NA
CDR3nt: TGTGCCAGCAGTGAATGGGGAGGGACAAATTACGAGCAGTACTTC
CDR3aa: CASSEWGGTNYEQYF

v_gene: TRBV27
j_gene: TRBJ2-1
abundance: NA
d_gene: NA
CDR3nt: TGTGCCAGCAGTCGAACTAGTTGGGGCAATGAGCAGTTCTTC
CDR3aa: CASSRTSWGNEQFF

v_gene: TRBV5-1
j_gene: TRBJ2-7
abundance: NA
d_gene: NA
CDR3nt: TGCGCCAGCAAAAAGTTACAGACCTACGAGCAGTACTTC
CDR3aa: CASKKLQTYEQYF

v_gene: TRBV4-2
j_gene: TRBJ1-5
abundance: NA
d_gene: NA
CDR3nt: TGTGCCAGCAGCCAAGATGATCTCGGCAGGAGTTATAGCAATCAGCCCCAGCATTTT
CDR3aa: CASSQDDLGRSYSNQPQHF